Each of the 30 T cell receptor beta chains below was sequenced from the same sample in a study of OX40 agonist ivuxolimab in advanced cancers. TCRdb's table, derived via immunoSEQ multiplex PCR, lists solely in-frame clones and lacks some. Among about 11,000 clones listed, roughly 78% were seen once. Sequencing was performed on CD4+ or CD8+ T cells sorted from blood, taken in a trial of the OX40 agonist ivuxolimab. The receptors were gathered from an adult with an advanced solid tumor such as melanoma, head and neck, liver or kidney cancer.

V is TRBV13 and J is TRBJ2-7, with TRBD2 matching over 8 bases. Germline CDR1 and CDR2: PRHDT and FYEKMQ (reference sequence). V trimming: 7 bases; J trimming: 3 bases; junction bases outside the gene matches: 11. The length of the CDR3 is 15 residues. CDR3 in amino acids: CASKRLAGRCYEQYF. In nucleotides, the CDR3 is TGTGCCAGCAAACGGCTAGCGGGCAGATGCTACGAGCAGTACTTC. Full variable domain (outside the CDR3, taken from reference TRBV13 and TRBJ2-7): AAGVIQSPRHLIKEKRETATLKCYPIPRHDTVYWYQQGPGQDPQFLISFYEKMQSDKGSIPDRFSAQQFSDYHSELNMSSLELGDSALYFCASKRLAGRCYEQYFGPGTRLTVT.

The chain links TRBV5-1 to TRBJ1-1; 9 bases map to TRBD1. The CDR3 is 14 amino acids. Trimming removed 1 base from V and 3 bases from J; junction bases left unmatched: 1. Germline V gene data show CDR1 as SGHRS and CDR2 as YFSETQ. This CDR3 reads CASSLRTGDTEAFF. In nucleotides, the CDR3 is TGCGCCAGCAGCTTGAGGACAGGGGACACTGAAGCTTTCTTT.

The rearrangement uses TRBV9 and TRBJ1-2, with D tentatively TRBD1 (5 bases). V lost 7 bases and J 0 bases, leaving 10 bases between the germline ends. CDR3 length equals 13 residues. CDR1 is SGDLS, CDR2 YYNGEE, per germline. The CDR3 DNA follows: TGTGCCAGCTGGGGAGGGGCTAACTATGGCTACACCTTC. Its translation: CASWGGANYGYTF.

The chain links TRBV27 to TRBJ1-5; 7 positions agree with TRBD1. Germline V gene sequence: CDR1 MNHEY, CDR2 SMNVEV (reference sequence). The CDR3 extends over 15 amino acids. Germline trimming cut 6 bases from V and 4 bases from J; bases unmatched to any gene: 9. As DNA, the CDR3 is TGTGCCAGCAGGGAAACAGGGGTTCGGAATCAGCCCCAGCATTTT. Residues: CASRETGVRNQPQHF.

The CDR3 DNA reads as TGTGCCAGCAGCGTAACAACAGGGGGCGCGAACACCGGGGAGCTGTTTTTT. Protein sequence: CASSVTTGGANTGELFF. The chain employs TRBV9 and TRBJ2-2; TRBD1 matches 9 bases. The CDR3 length is 17 residues. CDR1 is SGDLS, CDR2 YYNGEE, per germline. J was trimmed by 0 bases and V by 1 base; bases with no gene match: 4.

The sample holds one count of this clone. The chain carries TRBV7-9 and TRBJ1-2; perhaps TRBD1 as D (6 bases). The CDR3 consists of 13 residues. V lost 4 bases and J 4 bases, leaving 10 bases between the germline ends. Germline loops: CDR1 SEHNR, CDR2 FQNEAQ (reference sequence). CDR3 sequence (DNA): TGTGCCAGCAGCTCAGACAGGAGCTATGGCTACACCTTC. Residues: CASSSDRSYGYTF.

The CDR3: CASSFGTREQETQYF. The CDR3 bases are TGTGCCAGCAGTTTCGGTACGCGGGAGCAAGAGACCCAGTACTTC. The chain joins TRBV28 to TRBJ2-5; 7 positions agree with TRBD2. The CDR3 extends over 15 amino acids. Germline V gives CDR1 MDHEN, CDR2 SYDVKM. J lost 2 bases, V lost 3 bases, and 6 bases had no gene match.

Written as DNA, the CDR3 is TGTGCCAGCAGTGAAAATTTTTGGGACGATGGACAAGAGACCCAGTACTTC. It codes for CASSENFWDDGQETQYF. The chain couples TRBV25-1 to TRBJ2-5; D is perhaps TRBD1 or TRBD2 (5 bases each). Germline assignment: CDR1 MGHDK and CDR2 SYGVNS. Trimming removed 2 bases from V and 2 bases from J, with 18 bases in between. The CDR3 has 17 amino acids.

The genes are TRBV7-6 and TRBJ2-1, with 13 bases identical to TRBD2. Trimming cost V 8 bases and J 8 bases; bases outside gene matches: 12. CDR3 length: 16 amino acids. Germline V gives CDR1 SGHVS, CDR2 FNYEAQ. CDR3 coding DNA: TGTGCCAGCGGACGGACTAGCGGGAGTTTTATCGATGAGCAGTTCTTC. As protein: CASGRTSGSFIDEQFF.

This rearrangement joins TRBV5-1 to TRBJ2-3; TRBD2 matches at 8 bases. V was pared by 7 bases and J by 3 bases, with 19 bases of the junction left unmatched. CDR3 length: 18 amino acids. Germline CDR1 and CDR2: SGHRS and YFSETQ. The CDR3 nucleotides read TGCGCCAGCTTACTGGGGGGATTAGCGGGAAGCTCAACAGATACGCAGTATTTT. This codes for CASLLGGLAGSSTDTQYF.

This clone was picked up one time. The chain couples TRBV28 to TRBJ1-4; D is perhaps TRBD1 (6 bases). Germline lookup yields CDR1 MDHEN and CDR2 SYDVKM. Trimming took off 6 bases at V and 3 bases at J, with 14 bases between the two ends. The CDR3 length is 15 residues. CDR3 residues: CASRPQGYPNEKLFF. The CDR3 coding sequence is TGTGCCAGCAGACCACAGGGCTACCCTAATGAAAAACTGTTTTTT. Supplemented by reference TRBV28 and TRBJ1-4, the full variable domain reads DVKVTQSSRYLVKRTGEKVFLECVQDMDHENMFWYRQDPGLGLRLIYFSYDVKMKEKGDIPEGYSVSREKKERFSLILESASTNQTSMYLCASRPQGYPNEKLFFGSGTQLSVL.

The chain has TRBV10-3 and TRBJ2-7; weak D call: TRBD2 (6 bases). The V gene's germline CDR1 is ENHRY and CDR2 SYGVKD. This CDR3 comprises 13 residues. Trimming left V 7 bases short and J 4 bases short, with 14 bases between. The CDR3 nucleotides are TGTGCCATCACTCAGGGAGGTGTTTACGAGCAGTACTTC. Its protein is CAITQGGVYEQYF.

The V and J genes are TRBV13 and TRBJ2-1; no reliable D call. V was trimmed by 1 base and J by 10 bases, leaving 8 bases between them. CDR3 length equals 12 residues. Germline V gives CDR1 PRHDT, CDR2 FYEKMQ (reference sequence). The CDR3 coding sequence is TGTGCCAGCAGCTTAGAGGGAAGAGAGCAGTTCTTC. Translation gives CASSLEGREQFF.

This sequence joins TRBV7-9 and TRBJ1-4; D is possibly TRBD1 (5 bases). The CDR3 extends over 15 amino acids. Trimming left V 5 bases short and J 3 bases short, with 13 bases between. In germline, CDR1 is SEHNR, CDR2 FQNEAQ (reference sequence). This CDR3 reads CASSPRQGPNEKLFF. In nucleotides, the CDR3 is TGTGCCAGCAGCCCCCGGCAGGGCCCTAATGAAAAACTGTTTTTT.

The chain links TRBV6-5 to TRBJ1-1, with D tentatively TRBD1 (5 bases). The CDR3 contains 15 residues. Per germline, CDR1 MNHEY and CDR2 SVGAGI. V was trimmed by 6 bases and J by 1 base, leaving 15 bases between them. CDR3 coding DNA: TGTGCCAGCAGATTAGGGGCGGCCGCGAACACTGAAGCTTTCTTT. Amino acid sequence: CASRLGAAANTEAFF.

The V gene is TRBV7-3, the J gene TRBJ1-1, with 7 bases aligning to TRBD1. This CDR3 is 14 amino acids long. CDR1 SGHTA and CDR2 FQGTGA come from the germline V gene. V dropped 1 base and J dropped 4; count of bases not matched to a gene: 3. The CDR3 sequence is CASSLRQGATEAFF. In nucleotides, the CDR3 is TGTGCCAGCAGCTTAAGACAGGGTGCCACTGAAGCTTTCTTT.

This clone was observed a handful of times. V usage is TRBV7-2 and J usage is TRBJ2-7; D is tentatively TRBD1 or TRBD2 (5 bases each). Germline V gene lookup returns CDR1 SGHTA and CDR2 FQGNSA. The CDR3 has 16 amino acids. The germline V and J ends were trimmed by 4 bases and 3 bases, with 19 bases remaining between them. In nucleotides, the CDR3 is TGTGCCAGCAGCTCCCGGATCTCCGGGGCCGACTACGAGCAGTACTTC. It codes for CASSSRISGADYEQYF.

This clone occurred once. The chain recombines TRBV7-9 with TRBJ2-7, with no clear D. CDR1 SEHNR and CDR2 FQNEAQ come from the germline V gene (reference sequence). The CDR3 runs to 12 residues. Trimming stripped 5 bases from V and 0 bases from J, with 5 bases between. As DNA, the CDR3 is TGTGCCAGCAGCCCGAGCTCCTACGAGCAGTACTTC. It translates to CASSPSSYEQYF.

The genes are TRBV19 and TRBJ2-3; D is ambiguous. The CDR3 covers 13 residues. CDR1 LNHDA and CDR2 SQIVND come from the germline V gene (reference sequence). V was cut by 5 bases and J by 1 base, with 7 bases left in between. The CDR3 spells CASSLVRTDTQYF. Here the CDR3 DNA reads TGTGCCAGTAGTTTAGTACGCACAGATACGCAGTATTTT.

This clone was detected only once. The chain has TRBV11-1 and TRBJ1-1; D remains ambiguous. Trimming pared 4 bases from V and 0 bases from J, leaving 9 bases between. The CDR3 consists of 14 residues. CDR1 SGHAT and CDR2 FQDESV come from the germline V gene (reference sequence). CDR3 DNA: TGTGCCAGCAGCTCACAGATATTGAACACTGAAGCTTTCTTT. It codes for CASSSQILNTEAFF. Complete variable domain (other parts from reference TRBV11-1 and TRBJ1-1): EAEVAQSPRYKITEKSQAVAFWCDPISGHATLYWYRQILGQGPELLVQFQDESVVDDSQLPKDRFSAERLKGVDSTLKIQPAELGDSAMYLCASSSQILNTEAFFGQGTRLTVV.

This sequence joins TRBV5-1 and TRBJ2-5; tentatively, D is TRBD1 (6 bases). This CDR3 region has 15 residues. The V and J ends lost 4 bases and 5 bases respectively, with 18 bases between them. The germline gives CDR1 SGHRS, CDR2 YFSETQ. The CDR3 region is CASSPGTTGRETQYF. DNA of the CDR3: TGCGCCAGCAGCCCCGGGACAACCGGCAGGGAGACCCAGTACTTC.

This chain joins TRBV30 and TRBJ1-5, with D unresolved. CDR3 length equals 17 residues. CDR1 GTSNPN and CDR2 SVGIG come from the germline V gene (reference sequence). Trimming removed 4 bases from V and 0 bases from J, with 19 bases in between. The CDR3 region has the DNA TGTGCCTGGACCCCGGGAGCAGCCTTCTATAGCAATCAGCCCCAGCATTTT. It yields the protein CAWTPGAAFYSNQPQHF.

The J gene is TRBJ1-6, the V gene TRBV30, with 9 bases fitting TRBD1. Germline loops: CDR1 GTSNPN, CDR2 SVGIG (reference sequence). V shed 4 bases, J shed 16 bases, and the junction held 5 bases outside the gene matches. CDR3 length: 11 amino acids. CDR3 sequence (DNA): TGTGCCTGGATATCGGGACAGGGACTCCACTTT. Translated: CAWISGQGLHF.

V and J are TRBV7-8 and TRBJ2-5, with 7 nucleotides matching TRBD1. Germline values: CDR1 SGHVS, CDR2 FQNEAQ. The CDR3 spans 14 residues. With V trimmed by 3 bases and J by 9 bases, 10 bases remained unmatched. The CDR3: CASSFELGGQAQYF. Written as DNA, the CDR3 is TGTGCCAGCAGCTTCGAGCTAGGGGGCCAGGCCCAGTACTTC.

Note on this clone: Other DNA sequences of this sample code for an identical CDR3. The rearrangement uses TRBV6-6 and TRBJ1-1, with D tentatively TRBD1 (5 bases). CDR1 is MNHNY, CDR2 SVGAGI, per germline (reference sequence). The CDR3 totals 13 residues. The V end was cut by 2 bases, the J end by 4 bases, with 8 bases between. CDR3 in DNA: TGTGCCAGCAGTTACAGGGACGGCACTGAAGCTTTCTTT. This codes for CASSYRDGTEAFF.

V is TRBV7-9 and J is TRBJ2-4; 11 bases fit TRBD2. V lost 5 bases and J lost 0; bases outside the gene matches: 9. This CDR3 comprises 18 residues. Germline CDR1 SEHNR, CDR2 FQNEAQ (reference sequence). The CDR3 bases are TGTGCCAGCAGCCCCCCGTCTAGCGGGGGGCTAGCCAAAAACATTCAGTACTTC. This codes for CASSPPSSGGLAKNIQYF.

This clone appeared a single time. The chain employs TRBV9 and TRBJ2-3; 7 bases line up with TRBD1. This CDR3 is built from 15 residues. Germline V gives CDR1 SGDLS, CDR2 YYNGEE. V lost 3 bases and J lost 2; bases outside the gene matches: 6. The CDR3 spells CASSDTGDPTDTQYF. The CDR3, as DNA: TGTGCCAGCAGCGACACAGGGGATCCCACAGATACGCAGTATTTT.

The chain joins TRBV27 to TRBJ1-6; TRBD1 aligns across 7 bases. Unmatched junction bases numbered 2, after V lost 6 bases and J lost 3 bases. Germline CDR1 and CDR2: MNHEY and SMNVEV (reference sequence). The CDR3 extends over 14 amino acids. CDR3 in DNA: TGTGCCAGCAGAAACAGGGGCTATAATTCACCCCTCCACTTT. Amino acid sequence: CASRNRGYNSPLHF.

J is TRBJ2-4 and V is TRBV5-1; D gene uncertain. The CDR3 length is 15 residues. With 4 bases removed from V and 0 bases from J, the gap between germline ends came to 11 bases. The germline V gene has CDR1 SGHRS and CDR2 YFSETQ. CDR3 sequence reads: CASSTTAGAKNIQYF. The CDR3 DNA follows: TGCGCCAGCAGCACGACGGCAGGAGCCAAAAACATTCAGTACTTC.

As DNA, the CDR3 is TGTGCCAGCAGCAAATCCGGGACAGGGAACTACGAGCAGTACTTC. Protein: CASSKSGTGNYEQYF. V is TRBV4-2 and J is TRBJ2-7; 9 nucleotides agree with TRBD1. The CDR3 totals 15 residues. The junction had 8 bases not matched to a gene; V was cut back by 5 bases and J by 3 bases. Germline-derived CDR1 and CDR2 are LGHNA and YNFKEQ.